This TCR beta chain is from a study of cytomegalovirus exposure and HLA in healthy donors. Study-level points and caveats: A later analysis appeared to link common viral pathogens to several of the most significant clusters. Later analysis placed DRB1 highest and HLA-C lowest in TCR association rates, which differed by HLA locus.

Primers for the PCR totalled 60 Vbeta and 13 Jbeta. Profiling relied on immunoSEQ multiplex PCR, and the TCRdb table lists in-frame clones only, not all of them. The sample lists about 110,000 clones, roughly 73% occurring once. This clone was detected only once. Its antigen is currently unknown. The sequenced sample was PBMCs. The sequence derives from a young woman in good health and CMV-seronegative.

This CDR3 reads CASSPQDRGRQPQHF. CDR3 coding DNA: TGTGCCAGCAGCCCCCAGGACAGGGGTAGACAGCCCCAGCATTTT. The chain recombines TRBV6-6 with TRBJ1-5; 9 bases map to TRBD1. CDR1 and CDR2 (germline): MNHNY, SVGAGI (reference sequence). This CDR3 has 15 residues. The ends lost 6 bases at V and 7 bases at J; junction bases unmatched: 10.